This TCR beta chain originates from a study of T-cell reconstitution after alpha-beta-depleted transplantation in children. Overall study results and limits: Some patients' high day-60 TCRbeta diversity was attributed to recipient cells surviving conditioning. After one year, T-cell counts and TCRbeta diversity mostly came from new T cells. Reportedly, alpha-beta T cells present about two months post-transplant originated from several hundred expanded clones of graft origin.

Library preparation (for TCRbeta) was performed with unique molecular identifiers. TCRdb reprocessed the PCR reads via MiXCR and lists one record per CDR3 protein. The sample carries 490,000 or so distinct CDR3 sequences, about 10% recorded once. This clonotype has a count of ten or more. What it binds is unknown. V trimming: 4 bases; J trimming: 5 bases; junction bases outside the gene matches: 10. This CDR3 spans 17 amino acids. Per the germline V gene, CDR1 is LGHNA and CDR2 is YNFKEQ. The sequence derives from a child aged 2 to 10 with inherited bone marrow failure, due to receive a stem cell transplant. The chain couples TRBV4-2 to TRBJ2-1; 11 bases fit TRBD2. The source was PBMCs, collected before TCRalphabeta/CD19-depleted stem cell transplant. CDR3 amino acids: CASSLDVLAGGNNEQFF. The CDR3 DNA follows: TGTGCCAGCAGCCTCGACGTCCTAGCGGGAGGTAACAATGAGCAGTTCTTC.